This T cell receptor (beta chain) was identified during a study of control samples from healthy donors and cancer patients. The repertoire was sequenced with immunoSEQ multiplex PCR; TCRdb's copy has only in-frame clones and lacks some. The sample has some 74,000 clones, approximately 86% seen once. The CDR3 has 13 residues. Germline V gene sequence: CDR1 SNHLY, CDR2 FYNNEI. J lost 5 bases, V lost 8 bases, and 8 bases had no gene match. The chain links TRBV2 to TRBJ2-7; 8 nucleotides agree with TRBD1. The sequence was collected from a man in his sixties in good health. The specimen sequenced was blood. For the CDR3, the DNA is TGTGCCAGCCGGACAGGGATGAGCAACGAGCAGTACTTC. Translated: CASRTGMSNEQYF.